This T cell receptor (beta chain) was obtained from a study of blood T cell repertoires in COVID-19. Study-wide context: Sources were T cells, B-cell-depleted T cells, or PBMCs; the material itself was cDNA or gDNA.

As processed by the authors: Nucleated cell number was recorded as an estimate derived from reference gene primer amplification. Profiled with immunoSEQ multiplex PCR; TCRdb holds only in-frame clones, not every one. D and trimming were read from the DNA, whereas the V and J calls and clone size are those reported in that table. This sample has around 300,000 clones, with about nine tenths found just once. Trimming shortened V by 1 base and J by 7 bases, and 12 bases separated the two germline ends. The germline CDR1 and CDR2 sequences are SGHRS and YFSETQ. The CDR3 has 14 amino acids. Enrollment of patients from Seattle took place during active infection, with longitudinal follow-up. The table lists this clone with a count of one.

Sequenced input: peripheral blood. This clonotype was sampled from a woman between 45 and 65 years old with COVID-19, enrolled during active disease. The chain has TRBV5-1 and TRBJ2-1; TRBD1 might be the D (5 bases). The CDR3 DNA follows: TGCGCCAGCAGCTTGATACAGGTGGAAAATGAGCAGTTCTTC. It specifies CASSLIQVENEQFF.